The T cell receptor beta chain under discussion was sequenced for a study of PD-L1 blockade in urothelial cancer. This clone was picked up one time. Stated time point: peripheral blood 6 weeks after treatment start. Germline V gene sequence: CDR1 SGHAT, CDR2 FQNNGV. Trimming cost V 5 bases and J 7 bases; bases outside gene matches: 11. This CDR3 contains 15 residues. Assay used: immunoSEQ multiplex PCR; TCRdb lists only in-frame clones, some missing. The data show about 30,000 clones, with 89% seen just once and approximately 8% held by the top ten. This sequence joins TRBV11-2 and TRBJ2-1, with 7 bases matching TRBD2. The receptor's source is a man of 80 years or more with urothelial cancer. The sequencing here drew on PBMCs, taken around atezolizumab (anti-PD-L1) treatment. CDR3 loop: CASSLGLPGGNEQFF. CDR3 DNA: TGTGCCAGCAGCCTAGGACTACCCGGGGGGAATGAGCAGTTCTTC. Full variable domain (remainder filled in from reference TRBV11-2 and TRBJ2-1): EAGVAQSPRYKIIEKRQSVAFWCNPISGHATLYWYQQILGQGPKLLIQFQNNGVVDDSQLPKDRFSAERLKGVDSTLKIQPAKLEDSAVYLCASSLGLPGGNEQFFGPGTRLTVL.